The 14 T cell receptor beta chains listed next were all sequenced from one sample in a study of graft-versus-host responses after intestinal transplantation. The antigens these receptors bind are not known. Profiling relied on immunoSEQ multiplex PCR, and the TCRdb table lists in-frame clones only, not all of them. The data hold about 92,000 clones, with 85% to 95% observed a single time. Material: unstimulated CD8+ T cells sorted from spleen or lymph node cells, obtained before intestinal transplant. These receptors all come from a human donor who received an intestinal transplant.

The gene calls are TRBV27 and TRBJ2-1; D is unresolved. The V and J ends lost 1 base and 8 bases respectively, with 15 bases between them. CDR1 and CDR2 from the germline V gene are MNHEY and SMNVEV (reference sequence). This CDR3 comprises 15 residues. CDR3 bases: TGTGCCAGCAGTTTATATCTAGAACGGGTCGATGAGCAGTTCTTC. Its translation: CASSLYLERVDEQFF.

There are a few counts of this clone. The chain employs TRBV7-9 and TRBJ1-5; no clear D. The CDR3 runs 16 residues. Germline lookup yields CDR1 SEHNR and CDR2 FQNEAQ (reference sequence). The V and J ends lost 2 bases and 3 bases respectively, with 14 bases between them. CDR3 DNA sequence: TGTGCCAGCAGCTTAATCGGGGTAGAGTCCAATCAGCCCCAGCATTTT. Its protein product is CASSLIGVESNQPQHF.

This chain uses TRBV5-6 with TRBJ2-5; D might be TRBD1 or TRBD2, each matching 5 bases. This CDR3 is 13 amino acids long. Germline assignment: CDR1 SGHDT and CDR2 YYEEEE. The V gene lost 9 bases and the J gene lost 2 bases, with 14 bases spanning the gap. Here the CDR3 reads CATTGRLQETQYF. CDR3 DNA: TGTGCCACCACGGGACGCCTACAAGAGACCCAGTACTTC.

The chain couples TRBV7-9 to TRBJ2-3; a weak D match, TRBD2 (6 bases). CDR3 size: 13 residues. Germline V lookup: CDR1 SEHNR, CDR2 FQNEAQ (reference sequence). The germline V and J ends were trimmed by 5 bases and 11 bases, with 17 bases remaining between them. In DNA, the CDR3 is TGTGCCAGCAGCCCTCGGGGGAGGAGAGTGCAGTATTTT. It is translated as CASSPRGRRVQYF.

The rearrangement links TRBV6-5 to TRBJ1-1; D gene unclear. CDR1 is MNHEY and CDR2 is SVGAGI in the germline V gene. This CDR3 has 14 residues. Trimming took 0 bases from V and 3 from J, leaving 8 bases between them. The chain's CDR3 is CASSYSSLYTEAFF. CDR3 coding DNA: TGTGCCAGCAGTTACTCCTCACTTTACACTGAAGCTTTCTTT.

In nucleotides, the CDR3 is TGTGCCAGCAGTCTTGGACAGGGGGCCAACTATGGCTACACCTTC. Amino acids: CASSLGQGANYGYTF. This chain links TRBV27 with TRBJ1-2; the match to TRBD1 covers 11 bases. The V gene end was trimmed by 5 bases and the J gene end by 2 bases; junction bases not matched to a gene: 4. From germline, CDR1 is MNHEY and CDR2 SMNVEV (reference sequence). The CDR3 has 15 residues.

The gene calls are TRBV7-3 and TRBJ2-3; no clear D. CDR1 SGHTA and CDR2 FQGTGA come from the germline V gene. This CDR3 spans 13 amino acids. Trimming took off 2 bases at V and 4 bases at J, with 7 bases between the two ends. The CDR3 nucleotides read TGTGCCAGCAGCTTATACGAGGCAGATACGCAGTATTTT. It specifies CASSLYEADTQYF.

Comments on this clone: Other DNA sequences of this sample code for an identical CDR3. The chain has TRBV15 and TRBJ2-3; TRBD2 is a possible D gene (6 bases). The CDR3 totals 17 residues. Trimming shortened V by 1 base and J by 4 bases, and 18 bases separated the two germline ends. Germline-derived CDR1 and CDR2 are LNHNV and YYDKDF (reference sequence). Here the CDR3 reads CATSRARDSPAADTQYF. For the CDR3, the DNA is TGTGCCACCAGCAGAGCCCGGGACTCCCCAGCGGCAGATACGCAGTATTTT. The variable domain in full, completed from reference TRBV15 and TRBJ2-3, reads DAMVIQNPRYQVTQFGKPVTLSCSQTLNHNVMYWYQQKSSQAPKLLFHYYDKDFNNEADTPDNFQSRRPNTSFCFLDIRSPGLGDTAMYLCATSRARDSPAADTQYFGPGTRLTVL.

The gene calls are TRBV19 and TRBJ1-6; D remains unclear. Germline-derived CDR1 and CDR2 are LNHDA and SQIVND (reference sequence). Deletions cut 3 bases from V and 8 bases from J, with 14 bases between. The CDR3 spans 15 residues. In DNA, the CDR3 is TGTGCCAGTAGTATGTGGGGAAGTAGGTATTCACCCCTCCACTTT. It codes for CASSMWGSRYSPLHF.

The chain has TRBV29-1 and TRBJ2-1; 10 positions agree with TRBD2. V shed 6 bases, J shed 4 bases, and the junction held 6 bases outside the gene matches. The CDR3 totals 14 residues. From germline, CDR1 is SQVTM and CDR2 ANQGSEA. The CDR3 reads CSVPRAGGYNEQFF. The CDR3 DNA reads TGCAGCGTCCCCCGAGCGGGAGGGTACAATGAGCAGTTCTTC.

The rearrangement uses TRBV13 and TRBJ2-7; 10 bases map to TRBD1. This CDR3 has 16 amino acids. V trimming: 0 bases; J trimming: 0 bases; junction bases outside the gene matches: 2. Germline V gene data show CDR1 as PRHDT and CDR2 as FYEKMQ (reference sequence). CDR3 residues: CASSLGGQGGSYEQYF. The CDR3 nucleotides are TGTGCCAGCAGCTTAGGCGGACAGGGGGGCTCCTACGAGCAGTACTTC.

The V call is TRBV4-1, the J call TRBJ1-5; D perhaps matches TRBD1 (5 bases). The V gene's germline CDR1 is MGHRA and CDR2 YSYEKL. Between the trimmed V and J ends, which lost 3 bases and 6 bases, there was a span of 18 bases. The CDR3 has 16 amino acids. CDR3 nucleotide sequence: TGCGCCAGCAGCCATACCATAGGGGATCCAGGTCAGCCCCAGCATTTT. It specifies CASSHTIGDPGQPQHF.

This chain links TRBV4-1 with TRBJ2-2; TRBD1 matches 9 bases. This CDR3 contains 16 residues. Germline V gene data show CDR1 as MGHRA and CDR2 as YSYEKL. The junction had 6 bases not matched to a gene; V was cut back by 3 bases and J by 4 bases. As DNA, the CDR3 is TGCGCCAGCAGCCACGCCGGGACAGGGCTCACCGGGGAGCTGTTTTTT. It translates to CASSHAGTGLTGELFF.

The chain is built from TRBV2 and TRBJ1-2; maybe TRBD1 (6 bases). V was clipped by 6 bases and J by 2 bases, with 16 bases between them. Germline values: CDR1 SNHLY, CDR2 FYNNEI. There are 15 residues in the CDR3. CDR3 residues: CASREWTADNYGYTF. CDR3 coding DNA: TGTGCCAGCAGGGAATGGACAGCCGACAACTATGGCTACACCTTC.